This TCR beta chain originates from a study of regulatory T cells in long-lasting Graves disease. Overall study results and limits: TRBV28, TRBJ1-2 and TRBJ2-5 emerged as the favored segments in persistent disease.

Time point in this sample: newly diagnosed GD, antithyroid drugs for less than 3 months. Following extraction of RNA from PBMCs, that RNA was used to make the TCR library. EDTA tubes received approximately 10 milliliters of drawn peripheral blood. This clonotype was observed many times. Antigen unknown. Both iRepertoire HTBI primers and Arm-PCR of CDR3 regions were used to build the TCR beta libraries. TCRdb re-derived calls from the multiplex PCR reads in MiXCR, one entry per CDR3 protein. Found here are around 480,000 distinct CDR3 sequences, around 15% of them singletons; the top ten hold approximately 12%. V dropped 1 base and J dropped 0 bases, with 13 bases sitting between them. CDR1 DFQATT and CDR2 SNEGSKA come from the germline V gene (reference sequence). CDR3 length: 15 amino acids. A further study also used this sample, focusing on T cells in Graves' hyperthyroidism and ophthalmopathy. That work adds: Patients were aged 18 to 65, had disease duration under 2 months, and had newly diagnosed hyperthyroidism.

The origin of this receptor is a man aged 35-49 years with Graves disease. The sequencing used peripheral blood mononuclear cells (PBMCs), collected at new diagnosis, from a patient treated with antithyroid drugs. V and J are TRBV20-1 and TRBJ2-7; no definite D call. CDR3 region: CSARGPGLVSYEQYF. In DNA form, the CDR3 reads TGCAGTGCTAGAGGGCCCGGGTTAGTCTCCTACGAGCAGTACTTC.